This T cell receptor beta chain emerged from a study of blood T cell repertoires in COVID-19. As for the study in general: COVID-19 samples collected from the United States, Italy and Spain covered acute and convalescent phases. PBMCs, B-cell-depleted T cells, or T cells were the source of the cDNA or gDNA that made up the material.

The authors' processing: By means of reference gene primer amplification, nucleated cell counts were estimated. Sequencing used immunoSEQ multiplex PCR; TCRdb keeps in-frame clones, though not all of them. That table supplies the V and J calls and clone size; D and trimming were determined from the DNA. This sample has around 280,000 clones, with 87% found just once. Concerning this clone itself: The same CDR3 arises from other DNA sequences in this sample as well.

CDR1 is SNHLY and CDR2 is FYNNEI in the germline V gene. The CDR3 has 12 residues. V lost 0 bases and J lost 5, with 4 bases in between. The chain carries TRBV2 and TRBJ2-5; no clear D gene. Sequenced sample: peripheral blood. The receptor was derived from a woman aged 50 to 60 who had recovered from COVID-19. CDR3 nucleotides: TGTGCCAGCAGTGAAGCGAGGGAGACCCAGTACTTC. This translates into CASSEARETQYF.